Presented here are 21 T cell receptor beta chains from one specimen sequenced in a study of shared clonotypes between healthy human individuals. The data were produced by immunoSEQ multiplex PCR, yet TCRdb's version contains in-frame clones alone and is incomplete. This sample has about 710,000 clones, with over 60% found just once. Source material: memory CD4+ T cells sorted from blood. Sample subset: CD45RA-negative fraction. Receptor source: a woman in her 30s in good health.

This chain joins TRBV25-1 and TRBJ2-1; perhaps TRBD1 as D (6 bases). The CDR3 runs 18 residues. Germline V gene lookup returns CDR1 MGHDK and CDR2 SYGVNS. Trimming pared 4 bases from V and 0 bases from J, leaving 19 bases between. The CDR3 coding sequence is TGTGCCAGCAGTGCCCGCCCGGGACACCTAAGCTCCTACAATGAGCAGTTCTTC. It encodes CASSARPGHLSSYNEQFF.

CDR3 protein: CAGEDRSLLRLEQYF. The CDR3 coding sequence is TGCGCCGGAGAGGACAGGAGTCTCCTACGTTTGGAGCAGTACTTC. The gene calls are TRBV10-1 and TRBJ2-7; 7 bases are shared with TRBD1. Germline V gene sequence: CDR1 WNHNN, CDR2 SYGVQD (reference sequence). The J segment lost 7 bases and the V segment lost 11 bases, leaving 20 bases of the junction unmatched. This CDR3 region has 15 residues.

The chain joins TRBV21-1 to TRBJ1-5. TRBV21-1 is annotated as a pseudogene. The CDR3 sequence is 14 residues long. CDR3 loop: CASSSETNNQPQHF. The CDR3 DNA is TGTGCCAGCTCCTCAGAGACGAACAATCAGCCCCAGCATTTT.

A remark on this clone: Different DNA sequences within this sample yield the same CDR3. This sequence joins TRBV27 and TRBJ2-5; 7 nucleotides match TRBD1. The trim removed 6 bases at V and 2 bases at J, leaving 3 bases unmatched. Germline V gene data show CDR1 as MNHEY and CDR2 as SMNVEV (reference sequence). CDR3 length: 13 residues. In nucleotides, the CDR3 is TGTGCCAGCAGAAGGACAGGTCAAGAGACCCAGTACTTC. It translates to CASRRTGQETQYF.

Of note for this clone: Different DNA sequences within this sample yield the same CDR3. The V call is TRBV28, the J call TRBJ1-2, with D unresolved. Germline-derived CDR1 and CDR2 are MDHEN and SYDVKM. The V and J ends lost 2 bases and 4 bases respectively, with 8 bases between them. There are 13 residues in the CDR3. CDR3 bases: TGTGCCAGCAGTTTAAGAGGAAGCTATGGCTACACCTTC. This translates into CASSLRGSYGYTF.

The chain employs TRBV4-1 and TRBJ2-7; D assignment may be TRBD1 or TRBD2 (5 bases each). This CDR3 is 15 amino acids long. Germline V CDR1 and CDR2: MGHRA, YSYEKL. V dropped 0 bases and J dropped 4 bases, with 13 bases sitting between them. Here the CDR3 DNA reads TGCGCCAGCAGCCAAGATTGGGGGAGCCCGTACGAGCAGTACTTC. Translated: CASSQDWGSPYEQYF.

The gene calls are TRBV2 and TRBJ2-4; D unresolved. Trimming removed 4 bases from V and 14 bases from J, with 18 bases in between. The V gene's germline CDR1 is SNHLY and CDR2 FYNNEI. This CDR3 comprises 13 residues. As DNA, the CDR3 is TGTGCCAGCAGTGTGATCCGAGATGGTGGGAAGTACTTC. This encodes CASSVIRDGGKYF.

This chain uses TRBV20-1 with TRBJ1-1; 7 bases align to TRBD1. Germline V lookup: CDR1 DFQATT, CDR2 SNEGSKA (reference sequence). V shed 5 bases, J shed 11 bases, and the junction held 8 bases outside the gene matches. There are 11 residues in the CDR3. The DNA of the CDR3 is TGCAGTGCTGGTTCACAGGGGAGGGCTTTCTTT. As protein: CSAGSQGRAFF.

Remarks on this clone: One end of the junction is discordant with germline, which a read error may explain. The V call is TRBV27, the J call TRBJ2-1; perhaps TRBD1 as D (5 bases). The CDR3 sequence is 14 residues long. The V gene's germline CDR1 is MNHEY and CDR2 SMNVEV (reference sequence). The CDR3 protein is CASSLGQWGNQQFF. Here the CDR3 DNA reads TGTGCCAGCAGCTTAGGCCAGTGGGGCAATCAGCAGTTCTTC.

The chain carries TRBV28 and TRBJ1-5, with a weak D call TRBD1 (6 bases). V was trimmed by 7 bases and J by 5 bases, leaving 21 bases between them. Per germline, CDR1 MDHEN and CDR2 SYDVKM. CDR3 length: 16 amino acids. CDR3 in DNA: TGTGCCAGCACCCAAAGGGGGGTTCGAGCTCATCAGCCCCAGCATTTT. It yields the protein CASTQRGVRAHQPQHF.

The chain joins TRBV9 to TRBJ2-1; TRBD2 agrees at 13 bases. Per germline, CDR1 SGDLS and CDR2 YYNGEE. There are 17 residues in the CDR3. J gave up 7 bases and V 4 bases, and 11 bases lay outside the gene matches. The CDR3 nucleotides are TGTGCCAGCAGCCCCTTAGGACTAGCGGGAGCGTCAAATGAGCAGTTCTTC. Its protein product is CASSPLGLAGASNEQFF.

This chain links TRBV19 with TRBJ1-2; D is undetermined. V shed 2 bases and J shed 3 bases, with 13 bases lying between them. Looked up from germline, CDR1 is LNHDA and CDR2 is SQIVND (reference sequence). The CDR3 covers 15 residues. The CDR3 loop is CASSIRSSGDYGYTF. The CDR3 coding sequence is TGTGCCAGTAGTATAAGGAGCTCGGGCGACTATGGCTACACCTTC.

The CDR3 here is CASSLVGAMNTEAFF. In DNA form, the CDR3 reads TGTGCCAGCAGTTTGGTTGGGGCGATGAACACTGAAGCTTTCTTT. J is TRBJ1-1 and V is TRBV28, with D tentatively TRBD1 (5 bases). The length of the CDR3 is 15 residues. Deletions cut 3 bases from V and 0 bases from J, with 11 bases between. The germline CDR1 and CDR2 sequences are MDHEN and SYDVKM.

This rearrangement joins TRBV11-2 to TRBJ1-1; no firm D call. CDR3 length: 12 residues. Trimming took 1 base from V and 3 from J, leaving 3 bases between them. Germline values: CDR1 SGHAT, CDR2 FQNNGV. This CDR3 is CASSLAYTEAFF. CDR3 sequence (DNA): TGTGCCAGCAGCTTAGCCTACACTGAAGCTTTCTTT.

The chain is built from TRBV18 and TRBJ2-2; TRBD2 agrees at 8 bases. The CDR3 length is 16 residues. V lost 4 bases, J lost 4 bases, and 8 bases stayed unmatched. Germline values: CDR1 KGHSH, CDR2 LQKENI. The CDR3 nucleotides read TGTGCCAGCTCACGCGAGCGGGAGCGGGTCACCGGGGAGCTGTTTTTT. Translation gives CASSRERERVTGELFF.

Many counts were recorded for this clone. This chain links TRBV5-1 with TRBJ1-2; possibly TRBD1 for D (6 bases). V was cut by 7 bases and J by 7 bases, with 20 bases left in between. The CDR3 covers 14 residues. Germline-derived CDR1 and CDR2 are SGHRS and YFSETQ. The CDR3 DNA is TGCGCCAGCGAGCCGGGACACGGCTACGGTGGCTACACCTTC. Encoded protein: CASEPGHGYGGYTF.

In this sample, this clone turned up once. The chain is built from TRBV18 and TRBJ1-2; D not certain. CDR3 length: 14 residues. Germline V gene data show CDR1 as KGHSH and CDR2 as LQKENI. Deletions cut 0 bases from V and 5 bases from J, with 10 bases between. The CDR3, as DNA: TGTGCCAGCTCACCACCCGCGACAAGATATGGCTACACCTTC. This translates into CASSPPATRYGYTF.

The rearrangement links TRBV5-8 to TRBJ2-4; 8 nucleotides agree with TRBD1. V trimming: 2 bases; J trimming: 6 bases; junction bases outside the gene matches: 1. Per the germline V gene, CDR1 is SGHTS and CDR2 is YDEGEE. The CDR3 has 13 residues. CDR3 DNA: TGTGCCAGCAGCTTCGACAGGGGAAACATTCAGTACTTC. Translating gives CASSFDRGNIQYF. The variable domain in full, with the rest retrieved from reference TRBV5-8 and TRBJ2-4, is EAGVTQSPTHLIKTRGQQATLRCSPISGHTSVYWYQQALGLGLQFLLWYDEGEERNRGNFPPRFSGRQFPNYSSELNVNALELEDSALYLCASSFDRGNIQYFGAGTRLSVL.

This clone was counted ten times or more. The J gene is TRBJ2-1, the V gene TRBV25-1, with no clear D. The germline gives CDR1 MGHDK, CDR2 SYGVNS. Trimming took off 4 bases at V and 6 bases at J, with 10 bases between the two ends. The CDR3 runs to 13 residues. The CDR3 loop reads CASSVPWGNEQFF. For the CDR3, the DNA is TGTGCCAGCAGTGTCCCTTGGGGCAATGAGCAGTTCTTC.

This clone was observed a handful of times. This chain connects TRBV6-1 to TRBJ1-2, with TRBD1 matching over 10 bases. V trimming: 0 bases; J trimming: 6 bases; junction bases outside the gene matches: 4. This CDR3 has 15 residues. Per germline, CDR1 MNHNS and CDR2 SASEGT. The CDR3 reads CASSEARQGADGYTF. The CDR3 coding sequence is TGTGCCAGCAGTGAAGCCAGACAGGGGGCGGATGGCTACACCTTC.

The genes are TRBV27 and TRBJ2-7; 9 nucleotides line up with TRBD2. The CDR3 length is 13 residues. The V gene end was trimmed by 6 bases and the J gene end by 5 bases; junction bases not matched to a gene: 5. Germline lookup yields CDR1 MNHEY and CDR2 SMNVEV (reference sequence). The CDR3 spells CASRPLAGDEQYF. CDR3 nucleotides: TGTGCCAGCAGACCATTAGCGGGGGACGAGCAGTACTTC.